A single TCR beta chain is shown here with its context. The data stem from a study of blood T cell repertoires in COVID-19. Study-level information: Acute-phase and convalescent COVID-19 samples originated in the United States, Italy and Spain. T cells, B-cell-depleted T cells, or PBMCs supplied cDNA or gDNA.

This CDR3 contains 15 residues. V lost 3 bases, J lost 4 bases, and 5 bases stayed unmatched. Germline V CDR1 and CDR2: MGHRA, YSYEKL. Assay used: immunoSEQ multiplex PCR; TCRdb lists only in-frame clones, some missing. The sample has about 220,000 clones; around 80% are singletons. The sequenced sample consisted of peripheral blood. The TCR was taken from a human donor in a cohort sampled during active COVID-19. The genes are TRBV4-1 and TRBJ2-4; TRBD2 matches at 8 bases. The CDR3 region is CASSHPTSAKNIQYF. CDR3 DNA sequence: TGCGCCAGCAGCCACCCGACTAGCGCTAAAAACATTCAGTACTTC.